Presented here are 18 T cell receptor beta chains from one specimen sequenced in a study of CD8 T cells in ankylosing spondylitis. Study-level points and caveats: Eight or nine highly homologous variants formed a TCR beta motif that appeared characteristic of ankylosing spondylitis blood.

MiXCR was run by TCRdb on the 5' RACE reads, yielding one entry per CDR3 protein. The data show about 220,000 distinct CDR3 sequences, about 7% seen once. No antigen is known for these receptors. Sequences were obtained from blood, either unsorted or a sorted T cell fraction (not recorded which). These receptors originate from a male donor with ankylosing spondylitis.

CDR3 residues: CATSDDRVYEQYF. The DNA for the CDR3 is TGTGCCACCAGCGATGACAGGGTGTACGAGCAGTACTTC. The J gene is TRBJ2-7, the V gene TRBV15; 7 bases are a match to TRBD1. CDR1 and CDR2 (germline): LNHNV, YYDKDF (reference sequence). V shed 5 bases, J shed 4 bases, and the junction held 5 bases outside the gene matches. The CDR3 has 13 amino acids.

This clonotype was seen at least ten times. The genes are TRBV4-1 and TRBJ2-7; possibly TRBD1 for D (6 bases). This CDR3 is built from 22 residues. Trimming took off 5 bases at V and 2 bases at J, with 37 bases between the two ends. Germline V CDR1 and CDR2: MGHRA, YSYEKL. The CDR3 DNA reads TGCGCCAGCAGCGCCGCGTACGGGGTTACCAGGGGATCACGGGGAAGGACCTACGAGCAGTACTTC. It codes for CASSAAYGVTRGSRGRTYEQYF.

The DNA of the CDR3 is TGTGCCAGCAGTTTAGCCGTTTACTACGAGCAGTACTTC. Translation: CASSLAVYYEQYF. The chain carries TRBV12-3 or TRBV12-4 and TRBJ2-7; D gene ambiguous. Trimming removed 0 bases at V and 3 bases at J, with 6 bases between. The CDR3 covers 13 residues.

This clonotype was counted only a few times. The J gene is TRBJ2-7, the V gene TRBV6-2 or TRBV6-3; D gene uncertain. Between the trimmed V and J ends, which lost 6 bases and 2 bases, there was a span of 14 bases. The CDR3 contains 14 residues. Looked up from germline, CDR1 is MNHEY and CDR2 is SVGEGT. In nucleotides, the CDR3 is TGTGCCAGCAGCCCTGGATTACTACCCTACGAGCAGTACTTC. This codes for CASSPGLLPYEQYF.

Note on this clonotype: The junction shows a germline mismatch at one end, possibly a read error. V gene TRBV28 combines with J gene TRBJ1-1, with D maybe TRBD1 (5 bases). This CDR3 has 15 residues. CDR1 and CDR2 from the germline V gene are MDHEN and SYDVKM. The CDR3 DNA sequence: TGTTCCAGCAGTCCCGTACAGGAGATGGGCCTTGAGGCTTTCTTT. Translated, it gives CSSSPVQEMGLEAFF.

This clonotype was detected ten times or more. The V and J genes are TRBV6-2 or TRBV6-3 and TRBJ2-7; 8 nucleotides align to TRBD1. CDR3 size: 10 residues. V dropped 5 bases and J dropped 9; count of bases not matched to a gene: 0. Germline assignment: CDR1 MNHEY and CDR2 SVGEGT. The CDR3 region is CASSGQGQYF. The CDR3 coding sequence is TGTGCCAGCAGTGGACAGGGGCAGTACTTC.

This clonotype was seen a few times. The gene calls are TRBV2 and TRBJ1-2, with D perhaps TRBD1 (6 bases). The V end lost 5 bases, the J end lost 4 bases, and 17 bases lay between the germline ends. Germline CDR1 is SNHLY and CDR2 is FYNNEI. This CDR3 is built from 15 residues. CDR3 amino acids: CASSPTDSPIYGYTF. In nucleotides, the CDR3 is TGTGCCAGCAGTCCTACGGACAGCCCGATCTATGGCTACACCTTC.

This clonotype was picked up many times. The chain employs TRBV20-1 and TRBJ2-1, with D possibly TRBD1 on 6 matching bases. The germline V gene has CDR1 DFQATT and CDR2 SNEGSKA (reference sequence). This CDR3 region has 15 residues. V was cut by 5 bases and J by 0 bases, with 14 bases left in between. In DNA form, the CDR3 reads TGCAGTGCTCAAAGAGGGGGTAGCTCCTACAATGAGCAGTTCTTC. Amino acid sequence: CSAQRGGSSYNEQFF.

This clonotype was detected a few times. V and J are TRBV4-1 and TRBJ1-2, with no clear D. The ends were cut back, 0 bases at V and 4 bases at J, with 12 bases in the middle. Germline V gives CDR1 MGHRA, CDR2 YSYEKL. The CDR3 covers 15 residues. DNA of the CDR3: TGCGCCAGCAGCCAAGATTCCGGCACCCTCTATGGCTACACCTTC. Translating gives CASSQDSGTLYGYTF.

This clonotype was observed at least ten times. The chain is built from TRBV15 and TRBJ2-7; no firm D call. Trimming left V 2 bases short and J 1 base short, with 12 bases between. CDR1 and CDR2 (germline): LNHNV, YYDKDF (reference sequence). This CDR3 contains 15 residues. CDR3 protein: CATSRLNTASYEQYF. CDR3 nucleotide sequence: TGTGCCACCAGCAGATTAAATACAGCTTCCTACGAGCAGTACTTC.

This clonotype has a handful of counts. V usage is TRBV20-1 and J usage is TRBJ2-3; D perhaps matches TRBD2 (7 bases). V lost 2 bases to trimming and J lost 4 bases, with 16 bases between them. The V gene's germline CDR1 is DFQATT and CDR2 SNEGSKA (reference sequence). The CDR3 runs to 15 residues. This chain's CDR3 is CSARPAGARSDTQYF. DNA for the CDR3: TGCAGTGCTAGACCCGCGGGGGCAAGATCAGATACGCAGTATTTT.

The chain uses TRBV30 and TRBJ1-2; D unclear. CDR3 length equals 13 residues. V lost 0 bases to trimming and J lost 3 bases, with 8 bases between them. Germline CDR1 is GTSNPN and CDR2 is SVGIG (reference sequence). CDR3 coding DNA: TGTGCCTGGAGTGTACTGCTGGACTATGGCTACACCTTC. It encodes CAWSVLLDYGYTF.

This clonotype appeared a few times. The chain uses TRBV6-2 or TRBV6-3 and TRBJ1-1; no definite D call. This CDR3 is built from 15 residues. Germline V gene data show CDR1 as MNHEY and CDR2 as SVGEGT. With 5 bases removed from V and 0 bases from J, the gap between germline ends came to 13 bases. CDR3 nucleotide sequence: TGTGCCAGCAGTCAAGTTTCACTGATGAACACTGAAGCTTTCTTT. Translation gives CASSQVSLMNTEAFF.

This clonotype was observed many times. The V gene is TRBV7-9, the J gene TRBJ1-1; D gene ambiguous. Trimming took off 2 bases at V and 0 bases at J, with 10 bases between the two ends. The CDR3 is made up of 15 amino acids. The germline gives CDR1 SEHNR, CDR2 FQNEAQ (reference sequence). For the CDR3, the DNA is TGTGCCAGCAGCTTATTGGGCCGCATGAACACTGAAGCTTTCTTT. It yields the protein CASSLLGRMNTEAFF.

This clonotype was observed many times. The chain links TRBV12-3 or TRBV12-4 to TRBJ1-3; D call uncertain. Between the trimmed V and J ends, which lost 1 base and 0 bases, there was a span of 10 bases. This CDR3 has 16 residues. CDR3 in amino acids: CASSLGTASSGNTIYF. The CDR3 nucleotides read TGTGCCAGCAGTTTAGGCACAGCAAGCTCTGGAAACACCATATATTTT.

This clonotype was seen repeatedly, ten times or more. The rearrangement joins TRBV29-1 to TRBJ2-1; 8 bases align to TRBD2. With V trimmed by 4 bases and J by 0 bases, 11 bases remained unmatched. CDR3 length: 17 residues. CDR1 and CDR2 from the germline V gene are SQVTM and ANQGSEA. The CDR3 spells CSVVLMAGGFSYNEQFF. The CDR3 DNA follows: TGCAGCGTTGTTTTAATGGCGGGGGGCTTCTCCTACAATGAGCAGTTCTTC.

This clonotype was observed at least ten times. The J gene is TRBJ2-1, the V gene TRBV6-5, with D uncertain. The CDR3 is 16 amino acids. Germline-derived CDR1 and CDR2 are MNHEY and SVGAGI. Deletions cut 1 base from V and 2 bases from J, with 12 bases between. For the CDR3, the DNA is TGTGCCAGCAGTTACTTCCCGCAGGCGACCTACAATGAGCAGTTCTTC. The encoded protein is CASSYFPQATYNEQFF.

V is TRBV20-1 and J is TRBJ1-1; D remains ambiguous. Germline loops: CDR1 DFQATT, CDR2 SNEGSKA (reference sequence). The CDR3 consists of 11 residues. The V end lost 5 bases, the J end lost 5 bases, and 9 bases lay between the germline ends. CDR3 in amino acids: CSAWGWTEAFF. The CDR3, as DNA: TGCAGTGCTTGGGGTTGGACTGAAGCTTTCTTT.